This record concerns one T cell receptor (beta chain) sequence. As yet, its antigen is unknown. This record comes from a study of shared clonotypes between healthy human individuals. Broader study findings: The generation probabilities recorded for non-shared clonotypes fell below those of clonotypes shared by all four donors.

CD45RO negativity and positive selection for CCR7 defined naive CD8 cells, a population that excluded terminally differentiated effector memory CD45RA+ cells. Donors comprised only Caucasian adults living in Nashville, Tennessee. Assay used: immunoSEQ multiplex PCR; TCRdb lists only in-frame clones, some missing. The sample includes about 2 million clones, about 95% of them seen just once. The length of the CDR3 is 14 residues. The germline CDR1 and CDR2 sequences are SGHRS and YFSETQ. The ends lost 0 bases at V and 6 bases at J; junction bases unmatched: 6. The receptor comes from a man between 18 and 29 years old in good health. The chain recombines TRBV5-1 with TRBJ2-7; TRBD2 agrees at 7 bases. Sequencing was carried out using naive CD8+ T cells sorted from blood. The CDR3 DNA reads as TGCGCCAGCAGCTTGGCCGGCGGGGGAGGCGAGCAGTACTTC. It yields the protein CASSLAGGGGEQYF. The full variable domain, with the rest looked up from reference TRBV5-1 and TRBJ2-7, is KAGVTQTPRYLIKTRGQQVTLSCSPISGHRSVSWYQQTPGQGLQFLFEYFSETQRNKGNFPGRFSGRQFSNSRSEMNVSTLELGDSALYLCASSLAGGGGEQYFGPGTRLTVT.